The 3 T cell receptor beta chains listed next were all sequenced from one sample in a study of T cells after yellow fever vaccination. MiXCR was run by TCRdb on the 5' RACE reads, yielding one entry per CDR3 protein. The sample includes 45,000 to 60,000 distinct CDR3 sequences, approximately 6% of them seen just once. The source was PBMCs, either bulk or a sorted T-cell subset (CD4+, CD8+, memory, or dextramer-sorted; not recorded which), collected on the day of the yellow fever booster vaccination. These receptor sequences come from a man between 18 and 35 years old who received the YFV17D yellow fever vaccine.

The chain recombines TRBV3-1 with TRBJ1-1, with D unresolved. Germline V gene lookup returns CDR1 LGHDT and CDR2 YNNKEL (reference sequence). V shed 4 bases and J shed 2 bases, with 11 bases lying between them. The CDR3 loop spans 14 amino acids. The CDR3 region has the DNA TGTGCCAGCAGCCTAAGGAACGCAAACACTGAAGCTTTCTTT. It translates to CASSLRNANTEAFF.

Ten or more counts support this clonotype. This sequence joins TRBV4-2 and TRBJ1-2; no definite D call. Trimming pared 0 bases from V and 3 bases from J, leaving 8 bases between. Germline values: CDR1 LGHNA, CDR2 YNFKEQ. The CDR3 has 14 residues. The CDR3 coding sequence is TGTGCCAGCAGCCAAGACAGGATTGACTATGGCTACACCTTC. Translation gives CASSQDRIDYGYTF.

This clonotype was observed a handful of times. J is TRBJ1-1 and V is TRBV6-1, with D possibly matching TRBD1 (5 bases). The germline V gene has CDR1 MNHNS and CDR2 SASEGT. The CDR3 sequence is 13 residues long. V lost 3 bases to trimming and J lost 8 bases, with 13 bases between them. Written as DNA, the CDR3 is TGTGCCAGCAGTGACAGGGAACGGGCCGAAGCTTTCTTT. This gives the protein CASSDRERAEAFF.